Listed below are T cell receptor beta chains from one sample, sequenced in a study of regulatory T cells in long-lasting Graves disease. TCRdb recomputed calls from the multiplex PCR reads with MiXCR, one row per CDR3 protein. The sample shows hundreds of thousands of distinct CDR3 sequences, around 15% of them seen only once. The same specimen was also included in a second study, on T cells in Graves' hyperthyroidism and ophthalmopathy.

The sample here was peripheral blood mononuclear cells (PBMCs), taken at new diagnosis, from a patient treated with antithyroid drugs. The receptors were sampled from a man between 18 and 29 years old with Graves disease. CDR3s leave out the opening cysteine and the closing phenylalanine or tryptophan. A D gene is named only where the DNA matches it firmly. Expanded clones get a size class; other rows say once, few or many, or leave the size out.

many	TRBV12-3/TRBV12-4	TRBJ1-2	TRBD1	ASSPGTGGGSYGYT
many	TRBV18	TRBJ1-1	NA	ASSPVADLNTEAF
NA	TRBV7-2	TRBJ1-6	NA	ASSLGQANNSPLH
many	TRBV27	TRBJ2-7	NA	ASSSRGVKDGYEQY
many	TRBV5-1	TRBJ1-1	NA	ASSFTGTGNTEAF
NA	TRBV27	TRBJ1-1	NA	ASSSLPQAKNTEAF
few	TRBV11-2	TRBJ1-6	NA	ASSLDLWYNSPLH
many	TRBV20-1	TRBJ1-5	NA	SARETGGQPQH
NA	TRBV12-3/TRBV12-4	TRBJ2-3	TRBD2	ASSFSREGGVTDTQY
NA	TRBV7-3	TRBJ1-1	NA	ASSLGGPGNTEAF
NA	TRBV30	TRBJ1-2	NA	AWSDYRTGYT
NA	TRBV20-1	TRBJ2-1	TRBD2	STDRGLAGRSYNEQF
few	TRBV12-3/TRBV12-4	TRBJ2-2	NA	ASIRENTGELF
many	TRBV30	TRBJ2-7	NA	AWHSKVSYEQY
many	TRBV18	TRBJ1-1	NA	ASSRDVNTEAF
few	TRBV25-1	TRBJ1-3	NA	ASSVPGSGNTIY
many	TRBV7-6	TRBJ2-1	NA	ASSRGTDGGEQF
many	TRBV12-3/TRBV12-4	TRBJ1-1	NA	ASSNTSVNTEAF
many	TRBV2	TRBJ2-3	NA	ASSDDTDTQY
many	TRBV12-3/TRBV12-4	TRBJ2-3	NA	ASSPGSFSTDTQY
NA	TRBV10-3	TRBJ1-6	NA	AISAGPRGSSPLH
NA	TRBV5-1	TRBJ1-1	NA	ASSHLDGSTEAF
few	TRBV7-8	TRBJ2-7	TRBD2	ASSLPGLAGVEYEQY
NA	TRBV7-9	TRBJ2-1	NA	ASSSAGQLTEQF
many	TRBV27	TRBJ2-2	TRBD1	ASSFGQGNTGELF
NA	TRBV5-1	TRBJ2-6	NA	ASSSTTSGANVLT
few	TRBV24-1	TRBJ2-3	NA	ATSDPTGFSTDTQY
NA	TRBV6-1	TRBJ2-1	TRBD1	ASSSGTGGSYNEQF
many	TRBV7-9	TRBJ2-7	NA	ASSKRENYEQY
many	TRBV9	TRBJ2-7	TRBD1	ASSSAGTAYEQY
many	TRBV10-1	TRBJ2-1	NA	ASRSGNNEQF
many	TRBV2	TRBJ2-2	TRBD2	ASTGLAGDTGELF
few	TRBV9	TRBJ2-7	TRBD2	ASSPRLAAYEQY
few	TRBV27	TRBJ2-3	TRBD2	ATATSGGSTDTQY